Below are 11 T cell receptor beta chains sequenced from a single sample in a study of shared clonotypes between healthy human individuals. TCRdb keeps only in-frame clones here, not all; method: immunoSEQ multiplex PCR. The table has roughly 1,600,000 clones, 98% to 99% seen once. The source material was naive CD4+ T cells sorted from blood. Described subset: CD45RA+ positively selected. The source of these receptors is a young man in good health.

The chain has TRBV5-4 and TRBJ1-2; TRBD1 is a possible D gene (5 bases). This CDR3 contains 14 residues. Germline CDR1 is SGHNT and CDR2 is YYREEE (reference sequence). V was pared by 7 bases and J by 7 bases, with 20 bases between. This CDR3 reads CASRRVAGGAGYTF. The CDR3 nucleotides read TGTGCCAGCCGCAGGGTCGCCGGCGGGGCTGGCTACACCTTC.

J is TRBJ2-2 and V is TRBV10-1; D gene ambiguous. V lost 3 bases to trimming and J lost 2 bases, with 16 bases between them. Germline CDR1 reads WNHNN; CDR2 reads SYGVQD (reference sequence). The CDR3 has 17 residues. In DNA form, the CDR3 reads TGCGCCAGCAGTGAATGGGCCAAGGCGAGTAACACCGGGGAGCTGTTTTTT. This encodes CASSEWAKASNTGELFF.

This chain links TRBV29-1 with TRBJ2-6, with 7 bases identical to TRBD2. Germline CDR1 SQVTM, CDR2 ANQGSEA. Trimming took 6 bases from V and 4 from J; bases not matched to a gene: 6. This CDR3 is built from 14 residues. DNA of the CDR3: TGCAGCGTAGAGCGGGAACCCGGGGCCAACGTCCTGACTTTC. The encoded protein is CSVEREPGANVLTF. Looking up the rest from reference TRBV29-1 and TRBJ2-6 gives the full variable domain: SAVISQKPSRDICQRGTSLTIQCQVDSQVTMMFWYRQQPGQSLTLIATANQGSEATYESGFVIDKFPISRPNLTFSTLTVSNMSPEDSSIYLCSVEREPGANVLTFGAGSRLTVL.

The V gene is TRBV6-1, the J gene TRBJ1-5, with 7 bases matching TRBD1. V dropped 6 bases and J dropped 7; count of bases not matched to a gene: 12. CDR3 size: 15 residues. Germline CDR1 MNHNS, CDR2 SASEGT. The CDR3 bases are TGTGCCAGCAGAGCCTTAGACAGGGAGTTGCAGCCCCAGCATTTT. Protein: CASRALDRELQPQHF.

This chain links TRBV5-1 with TRBJ2-7, with 9 bases identical to TRBD2. Germline V gene lookup returns CDR1 SGHRS and CDR2 YFSETQ. CDR3 length: 14 amino acids. The V gene end was trimmed by 5 bases and the J gene end by 5 bases; junction bases not matched to a gene: 8. In DNA, the CDR3 is TGCGCCAGCAGTACTGGGACTAGCTCTCACGAGCAGTACTTC. Its protein is CASSTGTSSHEQYF.

This chain uses TRBV9 with TRBJ2-6, with D tentatively TRBD2 (6 bases). This CDR3 is built from 18 residues. CDR1 is SGDLS, CDR2 YYNGEE, per germline. V was cut by 0 bases and J by 2 bases, with 15 bases left in between. The CDR3 region has the DNA TGTGCCAGCAGCGTAGAAGGCCTGGGACTCCCTGGGGCCAACGTCCTGACTTTC. Its translation is CASSVEGLGLPGANVLTF. Full variable domain (missing parts from reference TRBV9 and TRBJ2-6): DSGVTQTPKHLITATGQRVTLRCSPRSGDLSVYWYQQSLDQGLQFLIQYYNGEERAKGNILERFSAQQFPDLHSELNLSSLELGDSALYFCASSVEGLGLPGANVLTFGAGSRLTVL.

The gene calls are TRBV7-8 and TRBJ2-1; TRBD2 agrees at 13 bases. This CDR3 has 18 residues. CDR1 and CDR2 from the germline V gene are SGHVS and FQNEAQ. Germline trimming cut 2 bases from V and 9 bases from J; bases unmatched to any gene: 13. The CDR3: CASSLKTGLAGVYGEQFF. The CDR3 DNA reads as TGTGCCAGCAGCTTAAAAACAGGACTAGCGGGAGTGTACGGTGAGCAGTTCTTC.

The chain has TRBV5-6 and TRBJ2-7; possible D gene TRBD1, 6 bases. With 3 bases removed from V and 2 bases from J, the gap between germline ends came to 9 bases. The CDR3 loop spans 13 amino acids. From germline, CDR1 is SGHDT and CDR2 YYEEEE. In DNA form, the CDR3 reads TGTGCCAGCAGCTATGACAGGCCCTACGAGCAGTACTTC. The encoded protein is CASSYDRPYEQYF.

This chain connects TRBV20-1 to TRBJ2-1; D possibly corresponds to TRBD2 (5 bases). V was trimmed by 0 bases and J by 10 bases, leaving 7 bases between them. The CDR3 sequence is 11 residues long. Germline loops: CDR1 DFQATT, CDR2 SNEGSKA (reference sequence). CDR3 bases: TGCAGTGCTAGAGATGTAGCGGAGCAGTTCTTC. This sequence encodes CSARDVAEQFF.

V and J are TRBV18 and TRBJ2-1; 12 bases match TRBD2. CDR1 KGHSH and CDR2 LQKENI come from the germline V gene. The junction had 9 bases not matched to a gene; V was cut back by 4 bases and J by 5 bases. CDR3 length: 17 amino acids. CDR3 sequence reads: CASSLLAGGPGDNEQFF. The CDR3 DNA reads as TGTGCCAGCTCACTTCTAGCGGGAGGGCCGGGAGACAATGAGCAGTTCTTC.

The chain couples TRBV20-1 to TRBJ2-7; D is ambiguous. The CDR3 is 11 amino acids. V lost 4 bases and J lost 5, with 9 bases in between. CDR1 and CDR2 from the germline V gene are DFQATT and SNEGSKA (reference sequence). The CDR3 here is CSATRLDEQYF. The CDR3 DNA reads as TGCAGTGCTACTCGACTTGACGAGCAGTACTTC.